These T cell receptor beta chains were read from a single sample in a study of blood T cell repertoires in COVID-19. Profiled with immunoSEQ multiplex PCR; TCRdb holds only in-frame clones, not every one. The top ten hold about 12% of the sample, which has around 17,000 clones, around 88% seen once. The specimen was peripheral blood. The receptors were gathered from a human donor in a cohort sampled during active COVID-19. Both conserved end residues are part of each CDR3. D genes are given only for firm matches. Clone size is stated in some rows and not others, as once, few, many or a class when expanded.

V gene	clone size	D gene	J gene	CDR3 DNA	CDR3 protein
TRBV11-2	-	TRBD1	TRBJ1-2	TGTGCCAGCAGCTTAAACAGGGGCGATGGCTACACCTTC	CASSLNRGDGYTF
TRBV6-5	-	-	TRBJ1-5	TGTGCCAGCACCCCCCAAGCTTCTAGCAATCAGCCCCAGCATTTT	CASTPQASSNQPQHF
TRBV7-3	-	-	TRBJ1-6	TGTGCCAGCAGCTTAGGGTCTAGCTCACCCCTCCACTTT	CASSLGSSSPLHF
TRBV6-6	-	-	TRBJ2-7	TGTGCCAGCAGCTCAACTGGACAGTTGCACCTCCTTTCAACCTACGAGCAGTACTTC	CASSSTGQLHLLSTYEQYF
TRBV6-5	-	-	TRBJ2-1	TGTGCCAGCATCAAACAGATCAATGAGCAGTTCTTC	CASIKQINEQFF
TRBV9	-	TRBD1	TRBJ1-2	TGTGCCAGCAGCGTAGAACCGGGACAGGGATTACAGGGTGGCTACACCTTC	CASSVEPGQGLQGGYTF
TRBV19	-	TRBD1	TRBJ2-7	TGTGCCAGTAGTACCAGGGGACAGGGAGTCGTCTACGAGCAGTACTTC	CASSTRGQGVVYEQYF
TRBV19	-	-	TRBJ2-1	TGTGCCAGTAGTATTAATCCCGGGGGTGGTAATTATAATGAGCAGTTCTTC	CASSINPGGGNYNEQFF
TRBV6-2/TRBV6-3	few	-	TRBJ1-5	TGTGCCAGCAGTCGGGCTAGAGGGTCGAGCAATCAGCCCCAGCATTTT	CASSRARGSSNQPQHF
TRBV5-3	-	TRBD1	TRBJ1-1	TGTGCCAGAAGCTTGATTGATACAGGGGGCGTAACTGAAGCTTTCTTT	CARSLIDTGGVTEAFF
TRBV7-6	-	TRBD1	TRBJ1-4	TGTGCCAGCAGCTCTGGACAGGGTGGTGAAAAACTGTTTTTT	CASSSGQGGEKLFF
TRBV5-4	-	TRBD1	TRBJ2-1	TGTGCCAGCAGCTTGTATTTAAGGACAGGGGGCAATGAGCAGTTCTTC	CASSLYLRTGGNEQFF
TRBV3-1/TRBV3-2	few	-	TRBJ1-2	TGTGCCAGCAGCCAAGGGGCCCCCCAGGGGATCTATGGCTACACCTTC	CASSQGAPQGIYGYTF
TRBV6-1	-	-	TRBJ2-3	TGTGCCAGCAGTGGCGGCCGGCAGCCTGACACAGATACGCAGTATTTT	CASSGGRQPDTDTQYF
TRBV9	once	TRBD1	TRBJ2-2	TGTGCCAGCGGTCGGACAGGGGCCGGGGAGCTGTTTTTT	CASGRTGAGELFF
TRBV19	once	-	TRBJ1-5	TGTGCCAGTAGTACTCACCGACTGAAGAATCAGCCCCAGCATTTT	CASSTHRLKNQPQHF
TRBV28	-	-	TRBJ1-2	TGTGCCAGCTACCTAAGTAACTATGGCTACACCTTC	CASYLSNYGYTF
TRBV3-1/TRBV3-2	-	-	TRBJ2-5	TGTGCCAGCAGCCAAGGGCTAGAGACCCAGTACTTC	CASSQGLETQYF
TRBV7-6	-	-	TRBJ2-1	TGTGCCAGCAGCCCCAGGGATACCTACAATGAGCAGTTCTTC	CASSPRDTYNEQFF
TRBV6-6	-	-	TRBJ1-3	TGTGCCAGCAGCCCCGAGGCCTCTGGAAACACCATATATTTT	CASSPEASGNTIYF
TRBV6-6	-	-	TRBJ2-1	TGTGCCAGCAGAACCGGAGGGAGGGGGGCCTACAATGAGCAGTTCTTC	CASRTGGRGAYNEQFF
TRBV5-4	-	-	TRBJ2-7	TGTGCCAGCAGCTTGGGGACAGCCCCTTCCTACGAGCAGTACTTC	CASSLGTAPSYEQYF
TRBV19	-	-	TRBJ1-1	TGTGCCAGTAGTATAGGGGGGCGGTACACTGAAGCTTTCTTT	CASSIGGRYTEAFF
TRBV28	once	TRBD1	TRBJ2-7	TGTGCCAGCAGTTTGGGGGACAGGGTTAACTACGAGCAGTACTTC	CASSLGDRVNYEQYF
TRBV19	-	TRBD1	TRBJ1-1	TGTGCCAGTAGTCCACAGGGGTTCGGTGAAGCTTTCTTT	CASSPQGFGEAFF
TRBV11-2	-	TRBD1	TRBJ2-5	TGTGCCAGCAGCCTCGGACAGGGGATCCAAGAGACCCAGTACTTC	CASSLGQGIQETQYF
TRBV7-2	-	TRBD2	TRBJ2-3	TGTGCCAGCAGGTTCACTAGCGGGGCTGATACGCAGTATTTT	CASRFTSGADTQYF
TRBV7-5	-	-	TRBJ1-1	TGTGCCAGAAGCGCGAGACAGTTGAACACTGAAGCTTTCTTT	CARSARQLNTEAFF
TRBV11-2	few	TRBD2	TRBJ2-2	TGTGCCAGCAGCTTTCTAGCGGGGGGTACCGGGGAGCTGTTTTTT	CASSFLAGGTGELFF
TRBV5-5	once	TRBD1	TRBJ1-2	TGTGCCAGCAGCCCCGGGACAGGGACTAACTATGGCTACACCTTC	CASSPGTGTNYGYTF
TRBV12-3/TRBV12-4	-	-	TRBJ2-5	TGTGCCAGCAGTTTCATGCGGGAGACCCAGTACTTC	CASSFMRETQYF
TRBV7-2	-	TRBD1	TRBJ2-7	TGTGCCAGCAGCTTAGCGGGGACAGGGCTTACCTACGAGCAGTACTTC	CASSLAGTGLTYEQYF
TRBV19	-	-	TRBJ2-2	TGTGCCAGTAGTATCCAGGGGAGGGCCGGGGAGCTGTTTTTT	CASSIQGRAGELFF
TRBV5-1	few	-	TRBJ1-6	TGCGCCAGCAGCTTGGTAAGGGGATATAATTCACCCCTCCACTTT	CASSLVRGYNSPLHF
TRBV10-2	once	-	TRBJ1-2	TGCGCCAGCATGCGGTCCAGCTTCTATGGCTACACCTTC	CASMRSSFYGYTF
TRBV7-2	-	-	TRBJ2-7	TGTGCCAGCAGCTTACAAACTAGGGCAGATAGCTCCTACGAGCAGTACTTC	CASSLQTRADSSYEQYF
TRBV5-1	-	-	TRBJ1-2	TGCGCCAGCAGCTTGTGGGGGGGCGACTATGGCTACACCTTC	CASSLWGGDYGYTF
TRBV7-8	once	-	TRBJ2-2	TGTGCCAGCAGCTCAACAGGGTCCGGGGAGCTGTTTTTT	CASSSTGSGELFF
TRBV5-1	-	-	TRBJ2-7	TGCGCCAGCAGCTTGGGTCCCAGGGTTGGTTACTACGAGCAGTACTTC	CASSLGPRVGYYEQYF
TRBV19	-	TRBD1	TRBJ2-7	TGTGCCAGTGGGACAGGGGGCTACGAGCAGTACTTC	CASGTGGYEQYF
TRBV27	-	-	TRBJ1-6	TGTGCCACCAGGACAGCCGGCTCCTATAATTCACCCCTCCACTTT	CATRTAGSYNSPLHF
TRBV11-2	-	-	TRBJ1-4	TGTGCCAGCAGCTTCAGAGGAGGGACGAATGAAAAACTGTTTTTT	CASSFRGGTNEKLFF
TRBV5-1	-	TRBD1	TRBJ1-6	TGCGCCAGCAGTTCAGACAGGGATTCACCCCTCCACTTT	CASSSDRDSPLHF
TRBV19	-	-	TRBJ1-6	TGTGCCAGTAGTATTATGGGCCTAGGGGGTTCACCCCTCCACTTT	CASSIMGLGGSPLHF
TRBV19	-	TRBD1	TRBJ1-6	TGTGCCAGTAGTATCAGGGGGCGTAATTCACCCCTCCACTTT	CASSIRGRNSPLHF
TRBV6-1	-	TRBD2	TRBJ2-6	TGTGCCAGCAGTGAACTAGCGGGGGGACGTGGGGCCAACGTCCTGACTTTC	CASSELAGGRGANVLTF
TRBV7-2	-	-	TRBJ2-3	TGTGCCAGCAGCTTAGCGCTAGCTTTCGATACGCAGTATTTT	CASSLALAFDTQYF
TRBV6-7	-	TRBD1	TRBJ1-5	TGTGCCAGCCCGGACAGGGACGAGCCCCAGCATTTT	CASPDRDEPQHF
TRBV2	-	TRBD2	TRBJ2-1	TGTGCCAGCAGGGGAGCGGGACTAGCCTACAATGAGCAGTTCTTC	CASRGAGLAYNEQFF
TRBV28	-	TRBD1	TRBJ1-5	TGTGCCAGCAGTTTTTATACAGGGGGCCTTGGACAGCCCCAGCATTTT	CASSFYTGGLGQPQHF
TRBV30	-	TRBD1	TRBJ1-2	TGTGCCTGGAGTGTACAGGGGAGTTATGGCTACACCTTC	CAWSVQGSYGYTF
TRBV19	few	TRBD1	TRBJ2-5	TGTGCCAGTAGCTCGACAGGGCGTACGGAGACCCAGTACTTC	CASSSTGRTETQYF
TRBV5-1	-	TRBD2	TRBJ2-7	TGCGCCAGCAGCTTCAGTAGCGGGGGGTTTATGAACTACGAGCAGTACTTC	CASSFSSGGFMNYEQYF
TRBV5-5	-	TRBD1	TRBJ2-1	TGTGCCAGCAGCTCGGACAGGGCACACAATGAGCAGTTCTTC	CASSSDRAHNEQFF
TRBV5-6	-	-	TRBJ1-5	TGTGCCAGCAGCTTGGGAGGGTCAACTAATCAGCCCCAGCATTTT	CASSLGGSTNQPQHF